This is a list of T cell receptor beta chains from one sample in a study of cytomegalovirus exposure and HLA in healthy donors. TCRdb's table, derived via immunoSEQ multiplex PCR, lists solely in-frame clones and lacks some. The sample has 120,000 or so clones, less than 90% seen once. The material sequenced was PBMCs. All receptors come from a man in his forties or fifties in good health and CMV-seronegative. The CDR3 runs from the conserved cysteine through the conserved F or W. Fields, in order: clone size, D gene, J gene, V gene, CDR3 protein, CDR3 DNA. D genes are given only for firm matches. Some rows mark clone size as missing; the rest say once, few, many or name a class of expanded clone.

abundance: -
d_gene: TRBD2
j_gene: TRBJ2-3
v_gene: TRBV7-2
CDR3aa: CASSRLADASTDTQYF
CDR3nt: TGTGCCAGCAGCCGACTAGCGGACGCTAGCACAGATACGCAGTATTTT

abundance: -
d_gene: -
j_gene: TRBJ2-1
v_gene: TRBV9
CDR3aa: CASSVGGEVPNNEQFF
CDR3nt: TGTGCCAGCAGCGTAGGCGGGGAGGTTCCCAACAATGAGCAGTTCTTC

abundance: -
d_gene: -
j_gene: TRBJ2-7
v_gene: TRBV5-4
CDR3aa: CASSLTNSYEQYF
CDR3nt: TGTGCCAGCAGCTTGACCAACTCCTACGAGCAGTACTTC

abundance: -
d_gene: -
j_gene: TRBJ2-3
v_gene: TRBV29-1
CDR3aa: CSVDRRSGTDTQYF
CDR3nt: TGCAGCGTTGACCGCAGGTCGGGCACAGATACGCAGTATTTT

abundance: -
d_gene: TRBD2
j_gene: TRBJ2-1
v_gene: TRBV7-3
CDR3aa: CASSLTRGLAGKGNEQFF
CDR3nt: TGTGCCAGCAGCTTAACTAGAGGACTAGCGGGAAAGGGTAATGAGCAGTTCTTC

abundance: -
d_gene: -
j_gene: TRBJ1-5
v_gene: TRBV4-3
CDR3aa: CASSQDSGGYQPQHF
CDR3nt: TGCGCCAGCAGCCAAGATTCGGGAGGATATCAGCCCCAGCATTTT

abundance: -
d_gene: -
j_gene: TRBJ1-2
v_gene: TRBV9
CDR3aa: CASSPSLADNYGYTF
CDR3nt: TGTGCCAGCAGCCCCTCGTTAGCAGATAACTATGGCTACACCTTC

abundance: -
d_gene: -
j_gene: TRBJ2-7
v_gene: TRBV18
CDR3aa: CASSPRQDIREQYF
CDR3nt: TGTGCCAGCTCACCACGCCAGGACATCAGGGAGCAGTACTTC

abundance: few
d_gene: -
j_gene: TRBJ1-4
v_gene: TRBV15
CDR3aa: CATSRGPGNEKLFF
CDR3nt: TGTGCCACCAGCAGAGGTCCCGGGAACGAAAAACTGTTTTTT

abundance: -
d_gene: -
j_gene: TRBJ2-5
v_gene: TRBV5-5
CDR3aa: CASSFDLPETQYF
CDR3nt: TGTGCCAGCAGCTTTGACTTACCAGAGACCCAGTACTTC

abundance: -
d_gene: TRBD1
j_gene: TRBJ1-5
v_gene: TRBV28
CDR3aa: CASTSTGGPQPQHF
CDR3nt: TGTGCCAGCACCTCGACAGGGGGGCCTCAGCCCCAGCATTTT

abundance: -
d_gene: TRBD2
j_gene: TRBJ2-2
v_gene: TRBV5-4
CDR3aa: CASSLPSGAGELFF
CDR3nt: TGTGCCAGCAGCTTGCCTAGCGGGGCCGGGGAGCTGTTTTTT

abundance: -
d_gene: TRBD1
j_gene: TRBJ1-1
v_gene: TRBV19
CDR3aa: CTSSIGQAWNTEAFF
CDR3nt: TGTACCAGTAGTATCGGACAGGCTTGGAACACTGAAGCTTTCTTT

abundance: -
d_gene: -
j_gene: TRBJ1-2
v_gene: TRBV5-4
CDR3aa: CASSLTGFNGYTF
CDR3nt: TGTGCCAGCAGCCTGACAGGCTTTAATGGCTACACCTTC

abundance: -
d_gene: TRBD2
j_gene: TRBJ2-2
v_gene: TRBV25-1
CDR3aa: CASSDHGGGTGELFF
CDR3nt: TGTGCCAGCAGTGACCATGGCGGGGGCACCGGGGAGCTGTTTTTT

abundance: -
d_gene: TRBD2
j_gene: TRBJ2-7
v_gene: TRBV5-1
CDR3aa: CASSSLAGGSVEQYF
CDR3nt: TGCGCCAGCAGCTCATTAGCGGGAGGGTCGGTCGAGCAGTACTTC

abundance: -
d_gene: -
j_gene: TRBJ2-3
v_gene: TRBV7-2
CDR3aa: CASSLDGGKADTQYF
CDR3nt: TGTGCCAGCAGCTTAGATGGCGGGAAAGCAGATACGCAGTATTTT

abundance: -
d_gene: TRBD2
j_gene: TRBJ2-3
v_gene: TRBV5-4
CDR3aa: CASSAGTSGSTDTQYF
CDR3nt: TGTGCCAGCAGCGCCGGGACTAGCGGAAGCACAGATACGCAGTATTTT

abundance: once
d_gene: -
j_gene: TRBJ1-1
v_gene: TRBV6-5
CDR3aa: CASSRLEGREAEAFF
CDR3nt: TGTGCCAGCAGTCGCCTCGAGGGGCGGGAGGCTGAAGCTTTCTTT

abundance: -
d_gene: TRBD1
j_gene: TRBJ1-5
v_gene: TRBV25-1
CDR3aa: CASSETGVNQPQHF
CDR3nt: TGTGCCAGCAGTGAGACAGGGGTTAATCAGCCCCAGCATTTT

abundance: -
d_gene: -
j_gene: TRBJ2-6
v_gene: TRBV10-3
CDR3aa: CAIAVDSGANVLTF
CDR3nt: TGTGCCATCGCGGTGGACTCTGGGGCCAACGTCCTGACTTTC

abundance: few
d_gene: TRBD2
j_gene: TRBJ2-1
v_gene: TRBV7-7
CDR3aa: CASSLSSGTSFSNEQFF
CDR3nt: TGTGCTAGCAGCTTATCCTCCGGGACTAGCTTTTCCAATGAGCAGTTCTTC

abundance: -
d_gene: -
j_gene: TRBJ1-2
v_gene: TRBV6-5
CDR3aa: CASSEADYGYTF
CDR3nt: TGTGCCAGCAGCGAAGCGGACTATGGCTACACCTTC

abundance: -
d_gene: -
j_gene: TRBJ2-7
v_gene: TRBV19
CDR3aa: CASSGTRDSAHEQYF
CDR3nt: TGTGCCAGTAGTGGAACCCGGGATAGTGCCCACGAGCAGTACTTC

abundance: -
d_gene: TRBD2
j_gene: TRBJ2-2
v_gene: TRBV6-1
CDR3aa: CASITAGGNTGELFF
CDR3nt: TGTGCCAGCATTACAGCGGGGGGCAATACCGGGGAGCTGTTTTTT

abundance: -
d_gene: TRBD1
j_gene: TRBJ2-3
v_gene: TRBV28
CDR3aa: CASHYTGVGTDTQYF
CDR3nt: TGTGCCAGCCATTACACAGGGGTTGGCACAGATACGCAGTATTTT

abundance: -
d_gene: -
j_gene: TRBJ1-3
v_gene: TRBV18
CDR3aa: CASSPLDLQGSGNTIYF
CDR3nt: TGTGCCAGCTCACCACTAGATCTTCAGGGTAGTGGAAACACCATATATTTT

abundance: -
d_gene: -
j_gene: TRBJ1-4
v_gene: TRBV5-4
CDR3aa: CASSDGQRLNEKLFF
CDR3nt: TGTGCCAGCAGCGATGGACAGCGCCTTAATGAAAAACTGTTTTTT

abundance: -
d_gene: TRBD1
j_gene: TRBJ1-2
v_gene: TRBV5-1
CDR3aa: CASSQTGGNYGYTF
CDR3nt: TGCGCCAGCAGCCAGACAGGGGGTAACTATGGCTACACCTTC

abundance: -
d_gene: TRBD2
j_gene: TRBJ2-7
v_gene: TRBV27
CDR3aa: CASRPTSGSRSYEQYF
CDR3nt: TGTGCCAGCAGACCTACTAGCGGGAGCCGCTCCTACGAGCAGTACTTC

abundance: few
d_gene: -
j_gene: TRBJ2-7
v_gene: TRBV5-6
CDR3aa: CASSPSGRLREQYF
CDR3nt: TGTGCCAGCAGCCCGTCCGGGAGACTCAGAGAGCAGTACTTC

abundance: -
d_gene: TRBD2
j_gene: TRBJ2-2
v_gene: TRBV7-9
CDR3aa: CASSLALASGVRELFF
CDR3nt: TGTGCCAGCAGCTTAGCGCTTGCTAGCGGGGTCCGGGAGCTGTTTTTT

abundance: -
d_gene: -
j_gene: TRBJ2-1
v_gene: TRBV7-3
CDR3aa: CASSPSSYNEQFF
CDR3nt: TGTGCCAGCAGCCCCAGCTCCTACAATGAGCAGTTCTTC

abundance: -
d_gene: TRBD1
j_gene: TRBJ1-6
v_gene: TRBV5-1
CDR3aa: CASSLVTGDNSPLHF
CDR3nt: TGCGCCAGCAGCTTGGTGACAGGGGATAATTCACCCCTCCACTTT

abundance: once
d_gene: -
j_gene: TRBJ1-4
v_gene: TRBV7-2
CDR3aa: CASSLANGQGRLFF
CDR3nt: TGTGCCAGCAGCTTAGCAAATGGGCAGGGGAGACTGTTTTTT

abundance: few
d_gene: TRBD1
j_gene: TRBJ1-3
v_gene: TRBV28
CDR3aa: CASTRTGGFGNTIYF
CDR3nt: TGTGCCAGCACCCGGACAGGGGGCTTTGGAAACACCATATATTTT

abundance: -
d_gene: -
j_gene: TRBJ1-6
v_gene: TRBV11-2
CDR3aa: CASSLDYGGSHF
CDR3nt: TGTGCCAGCAGCTTAGATTACGGAGGATCTCACTTT

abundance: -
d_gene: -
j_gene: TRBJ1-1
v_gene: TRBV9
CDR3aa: CASSVGEVPLEAFF
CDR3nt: TGTGCCAGCAGCGTAGGTGAGGTACCACTTGAAGCTTTCTTT

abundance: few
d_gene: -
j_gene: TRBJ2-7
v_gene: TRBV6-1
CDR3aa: CASSELPVSSYEQYF
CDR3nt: TGTGCCAGCAGTGAATTGCCGGTGAGCTCCTACGAGCAGTACTTC

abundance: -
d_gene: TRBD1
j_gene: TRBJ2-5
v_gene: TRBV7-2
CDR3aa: CASSLDIQGARETQYF
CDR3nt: TGTGCCAGCAGCTTAGATATCCAGGGGGCGCGAGAGACCCAGTACTTC

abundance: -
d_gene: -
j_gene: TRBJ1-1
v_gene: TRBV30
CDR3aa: CAWSAGQMNTEAFF
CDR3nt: TGTGCCTGGAGTGCCGGACAGATGAACACTGAAGCTTTCTTT

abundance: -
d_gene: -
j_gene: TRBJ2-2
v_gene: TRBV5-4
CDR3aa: CASSLDPGANTGELFF
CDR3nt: TGTGCCAGCAGCTTGGATCCGGGGGCGAACACCGGGGAGCTGTTTTTT

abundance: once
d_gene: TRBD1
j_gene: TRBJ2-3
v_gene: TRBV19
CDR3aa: CASRGTGGAGTQYF
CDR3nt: TGTGCCAGTAGAGGGACAGGTGGAGCGGGTACGCAGTATTTT